This is a list of T cell receptor beta chains from one sample in a study of post-analysis software for immune sequencing data. TCRdb reprocessed the PCR reads with MiXCR, giving one entry per CDR3 protein. The profile shows fewer than 850,000 distinct CDR3 sequences, roughly 29% of them singletons. The sequencing sample was made of blood. These receptors were obtained from a girl aged 10 to 17 with multiple sclerosis. Both conserved end residues are part of each CDR3. The D gene is left open where the match is weak. Size tells how often a clone was seen (once, few, many) or the class of an expanded clone, and some rows leave it out.

V gene | D gene | clone size | CDR3 protein
TRBV24-1 | . | . | CATSDVTGYEQYF
TRBV20-1 | TRBD1 | . | CSAPSVRGLQPQHF
TRBV5-5 | . | few | CASSIGLLANEQFF
TRBV20-1 | . | few | CSAFGGFNTDTQYF
TRBV27 | . | few | CASSLVGRQETQYF
TRBV6-2/TRBV6-3 | TRBD2 | . | CASSFRLAGGVAEETQYF
TRBV27 | . | many | CASSLFEPSTDTQYF
TRBV7-9 | . | few | CASSPEGATNEKLFF
TRBV28 | TRBD2 | few | CASSFRASGSHEQFF
TRBV5-1 | . | few | CASSLVQESRGYTF
TRBV20-1 | . | . | CSARDPGLLYNEQFF
TRBV7-9 | . | many | CASSLTQSTDTQYF
TRBV5-1 | TRBD1 | . | CASSRDRGSPLHF
TRBV29-1 | TRBD2 | many | CSVEASSGGNNEQFF
TRBV7-2 | . | few | CASSLPGAGGANVLTF
TRBV7-2 | TRBD2 | . | CASSLWASGGSTDTQYF
TRBV20-1 | TRBD2 | . | CSANGLAGFYNEQFF
TRBV9 | . | . | CASSVYTGNEQFF
TRBV5-1 | TRBD2 | few | CASSILAGGPGNEQFF
TRBV19 | TRBD2 | . | CASSVAGGHYNEQFF
TRBV20-1 | . | . | CSASDGVGRGYTF
TRBV20-1 | TRBD2 | few | CSARALPGAGSSYNEQFF
TRBV4-2 | . | few | CASSQDLAERTEAFF
TRBV6-6 | TRBD1 | . | CASSGGTGGDHQPQHF
TRBV6-5 | . | . | CASSYRQGSTGELFF
TRBV24-1 | . | few | CATSDGGKPYNEQFF
TRBV6-5 | . | . | CASSYSGQITEAFF
TRBV7-9 | TRBD2 | . | CASSNRLAGQETQYF
TRBV7-9 | TRBD2 | . | CASSPTGTSGRTDTQYF
TRBV12-3/TRBV12-4 | . | few | CASSFDGRLIGYTF
TRBV5-6 | . | . | CASMTEDSQETQYF
TRBV9 | . | few | CASSVGSSTYEQYF
TRBV6-1 | . | few | CASNRREANEQYF
TRBV7-2 | TRBD1 | . | CASRWGQSYGYTF
TRBV29-1 | . | few | CSVAESSYNSPLHF
TRBV10-3 | . | few | CAISESGSNEFTKQYF